Listed here are 21 T cell receptor beta chains from one sample, sequenced in a study of blood T cells in healthy people across ages. A sample-barcoded 5' primer and a J-beta primer mix were used in a second PCR of roughly 7 to 12 cycles. TCRdb fed the 5' RACE reads into MiXCR, producing one record per CDR3 protein. The sample consists of over 1,500,000 distinct CDR3 sequences, around half of them appearing once. The sequenced sample was blood. These receptors all come from a woman aged 40 to 49 in good health.

This chain's CDR3 is CASILGGPTLAKNIQYF. The CDR3, as DNA: TGTGCCAGCATCCTCGGGGGGCCCACCCTAGCCAAAAACATTCAGTACTTC. The V call is TRBV7-2, the J call TRBJ2-4, with TRBD2 as a possible D gene (7 bases). CDR1 and CDR2 from the germline V gene are SGHTA and FQGNSA. The CDR3 length is 17 residues. Trimming stripped 7 bases from V and 0 bases from J, with 19 bases between.

The chain joins TRBV7-8 to TRBJ1-1; 11 bases are a match to TRBD1. This CDR3 is 16 amino acids long. Trimming cost V 4 bases and J 0 bases; bases outside gene matches: 4. CDR1 is SGHVS, CDR2 FQNEAQ, per germline. CDR3 in DNA: TGTGCCAGCAGCTCACCGGGACAGGGGGTGAACACTGAAGCTTTCTTT. Its protein is CASSSPGQGVNTEAFF.

The chain carries TRBV7-9 and TRBJ1-2; D is uncertain. CDR1 and CDR2 from the germline V gene are SEHNR and FQNEAQ (reference sequence). The CDR3 contains 15 residues. The V gene lost 1 base and the J gene lost 0 bases, with 9 bases spanning the gap. DNA of the CDR3: TGTGCCAGCAGCTTAGGGTTAAAACCTAACTATGGCTACACCTTC. It codes for CASSLGLKPNYGYTF. Full variable domain (rest looked up from reference TRBV7-9 and TRBJ1-2): DTGVSQNPRHKITKRGQNVTFRCDPISEHNRLYWYRQTLGQGPEFLTYFQNEAQLEKSRLLSDRFSAERPKGSFSTLEIQRTEQGDSAMYLCASSLGLKPNYGYTFGSGTRLTVV.

This chain links TRBV6-2 or TRBV6-3 with TRBJ2-5; possibly TRBD1 for D (6 bases). The CDR3 length is 14 residues. The V and J ends lost 7 bases and 0 bases respectively, with 12 bases between them. Per germline, CDR1 MNHEY and CDR2 SVGEGT. The CDR3 nucleotides are TGTGCCAGCATCCAGGACAGTTACCAAGAGACCCAGTACTTC. Translation gives CASIQDSYQETQYF.

V is TRBV6-5 and J is TRBJ2-3; 8 nucleotides align to TRBD2. Germline values: CDR1 MNHEY, CDR2 SVGAGI. The CDR3 is 16 residues long. With V trimmed by 4 bases and J by 1 base, 7 bases remained unmatched. Written as DNA, the CDR3 is TGTGCCAGCAGTTTGTCTCCGGGACTAGGCACAGATACGCAGTATTTT. It translates to CASSLSPGLGTDTQYF.

This clonotype has ten or more counts. V and J are TRBV10-3 and TRBJ2-7, with D hard to call. Trimming took 4 bases from V and 1 from J, leaving 8 bases between them. The CDR3 is 13 amino acids. Per germline, CDR1 ENHRY and CDR2 SYGVKD. The CDR3 here is CAISGTVSYEQYF. The CDR3 DNA is TGTGCCATCAGTGGGACGGTATCCTACGAGCAGTACTTC.

As to this clonotype: The junction departs from the called germline gene at one end, perhaps through a read error. The V gene is TRBV27, the J gene TRBJ1-2; D is ambiguous. Germline CDR1 MNHEY, CDR2 SMNVEV (reference sequence). There are 13 residues in the CDR3. CDR3: CASSRTANYGCTF. The CDR3 DNA sequence: TGTGCCAGCAGTCGGACTGCTAACTATGGCTGCACCTTC.

This chain joins TRBV9 and TRBJ1-2, with D maybe TRBD1 (6 bases). Trimming cost V 3 bases and J 6 bases, with 12 bases left between them. Per germline, CDR1 SGDLS and CDR2 YYNGEE. CDR3 length: 13 amino acids. The CDR3 region is CASSGEGEDGYTF. In DNA, the CDR3 is TGTGCCAGCAGCGGAGAGGGGGAAGATGGCTACACCTTC.

The chain recombines TRBV25-1 with TRBJ2-3; D uncertain. Germline values: CDR1 MGHDK, CDR2 SYGVNS. This CDR3 region has 14 residues. Trimming removed 0 bases at V and 3 bases at J, with 7 bases between. The CDR3 here is CASSEYKGTDTQYF. The CDR3 DNA follows: TGTGCCAGCAGTGAATATAAGGGTACAGATACGCAGTATTTT.

CDR3 sequence: CAISEGTGRGETQYF. The CDR3 nucleotides are TGTGCCATCAGTGAGGGTACAGGCCGGGGGGAGACCCAGTACTTC. J is TRBJ2-7 and V is TRBV10-3, with a weak D call TRBD2 (6 bases). Gene TRBJ2-5 matches the end of the DNA better, so the J call may be wrong. CDR3 length equals 15 residues. CDR1 and CDR2 (germline): ENHRY, SYGVKD.

This chain connects TRBV7-2 to TRBJ2-1; 11 bases map to TRBD2. V shed 1 base and J 3 bases; nucleotides not matched to a gene: 2. CDR1 and CDR2 from the germline V gene are SGHTA and FQGNSA. CDR3 size: 16 residues. CDR3 DNA sequence: TGTGCCAGCAGCTTAGATGGGACTAGCGGCTACAATGAGCAGTTCTTC. Translating gives CASSLDGTSGYNEQFF.

V is TRBV6-5 and J is TRBJ1-2; D is ambiguous. Deletions cut 8 bases from V and 3 bases from J, with 10 bases between. CDR1 is MNHEY, CDR2 SVGAGI, per germline. The CDR3 has 12 amino acids. CDR3 region: CASRTGYYGYTF. DNA of the CDR3: TGTGCCAGCCGTACGGGTTACTATGGCTACACCTTC.

The rearrangement links TRBV5-5 to TRBJ2-1; 10 nucleotides align to TRBD2. This CDR3 comprises 18 residues. J lost 0 bases, V lost 1 base, and 7 bases had no gene match. Per germline, CDR1 SGHKS and CDR2 YYEKEE (reference sequence). In DNA form, the CDR3 reads TGTGCCAGCAGCTTGTGGGGAGCGGGGGGGAGCTCCTACAATGAGCAGTTCTTC. As protein: CASSLWGAGGSSYNEQFF.

The gene calls are TRBV6-2 or TRBV6-3 and TRBJ2-1; D remains unclear. CDR1 MNHEY and CDR2 SVGEGT come from the germline V gene. The germline V and J ends were trimmed by 3 bases and 7 bases, with 19 bases remaining between them. The length of the CDR3 is 16 residues. As DNA, the CDR3 is TGTGCCAGCAGTTATGCCCTGGACGGTTTGCGAAATGAGCAGTTCTTC. Its protein is CASSYALDGLRNEQFF.

The gene calls are TRBV14 and TRBJ2-5, with 8 bases aligning to TRBD1. J lost 11 bases, V lost 4 bases, and 15 bases had no gene match. The length of the CDR3 is 15 residues. Germline-derived CDR1 and CDR2 are SGHDN and FVKESK. The CDR3 DNA reads TGTGCCAGCAGCCCGACAGGGGTTGCGCTTAATGAGCAGTACTTC. This encodes CASSPTGVALNEQYF.

V gene TRBV19 combines with J gene TRBJ2-2; D remains unclear. Germline V gene lookup returns CDR1 LNHDA and CDR2 SQIVND (reference sequence). V was cut by 3 bases and J by 7 bases, with 6 bases left in between. This CDR3 is 12 amino acids long. CDR3 amino acids: CASSILYGELFF. The CDR3, as DNA: TGTGCCAGTAGTATCCTATACGGGGAGCTGTTTTTT.

V and J are TRBV11-2 and TRBJ2-1; D remains unclear. CDR1 and CDR2 from the germline V gene are SGHAT and FQNNGV. V lost 4 bases, J lost 13 bases, and 14 bases lay in between. The CDR3 has 12 amino acids. This CDR3 reads CASSSILETQFF. In DNA, the CDR3 is TGTGCCAGCAGCTCGATCCTAGAGACCCAGTTCTTC. The variable domain in full, with the rest retrieved from reference TRBV11-2 and TRBJ2-1, is EAGVAQSPRYKIIEKRQSVAFWCNPISGHATLYWYQQILGQGPKLLIQFQNNGVVDDSQLPKDRFSAERLKGVDSTLKIQPAKLEDSAVYLCASSSILETQFFGPGTRLTVL.

This clonotype was detected many times. The chain recombines TRBV7-9 with TRBJ2-1, with D hard to call. Germline V gene lookup returns CDR1 SEHNR and CDR2 FQNEAQ (reference sequence). V was pared by 6 bases and J by 4 bases, with 7 bases between. This CDR3 has 12 amino acids. Written as DNA, the CDR3 is TGTGCCAGCAGTTTCCCTTACAATGAGCAGTTCTTC. Its protein is CASSFPYNEQFF.

For this clonotype: At one end the junction does not follow the germline gene, possibly because of a read error. The chain recombines TRBV5-1 with TRBJ2-4, with 9 bases that match TRBD1. The last part of the DNA fits TRBJ2-7 better; the J call may be wrong. From germline, CDR1 is SGHRS and CDR2 YFSETQ. The CDR3 contains 15 residues. The CDR3 region is CVSSLDRDRDYEQYF. The CDR3, as DNA: TGCGTCAGCAGCCTAGACCGGGACAGGGACTACGAGCAGTACTTC.

CDR3 residues: CASSLYSLAGRGEQFF. CDR3 nucleotide sequence: TGTGCCAGCAGCTTATATAGTCTAGCGGGGCGGGGTGAGCAGTTCTTC. The rearrangement joins TRBV7-2 to TRBJ2-1, with 9 bases that match TRBD2. The trim removed 2 bases at V and 9 bases at J, leaving 11 bases unmatched. CDR3 size: 16 residues. Germline V gene data show CDR1 as SGHTA and CDR2 as FQGNSA.

The chain recombines TRBV28 with TRBJ2-2; tentative D call: TRBD1 (5 bases). V was trimmed by 1 base and J by 4 bases, leaving 7 bases between them. Germline CDR1 and CDR2: MDHEN and SYDVKM. The CDR3 covers 14 residues. The CDR3 reads CASSLSRATGELFF. In DNA, the CDR3 is TGTGCCAGCAGTTTATCCAGGGCCACCGGGGAGCTGTTTTTT.